This T cell receptor (beta chain) emerged from a study of CD8+ T cells in alopecia areata (dated by TCRdb to between 2018 and 2020). Background on the whole study: The treated patients took part in an open-label pilot trial in which moderate-to-severe alopecia areata was treated with oral tofacitinib at 5 to 10 mg twice daily. Tofacitinib was administered for 6 to 18 months, and 6 months of follow-up off drug were then conducted to assess delayed response and recurrence. In both human patients and the C3H/HeJ mouse model, the study applied high-throughput TCRbeta sequencing to look at T cell clonal expansion in alopecia areata. Scalp tissue and sorted CD4+ and CD8+ peripheral blood T cells from patchy and totalis/universalis alopecia areata patients and from healthy controls were covered by human TCRbeta sequencing. Biopsies were taken from tofacitinib-treated patients at baseline and again at 4 and 24 weeks into treatment, and several of those patients also had a later scalp biopsy. Clonality in the scalp was compared among normal scalp (n=4), patchy alopecia areata scalp (n=8), and alopecia totalis/universalis scalp (n=8). RNA came from the PAXgene miRNA kit for fixed scalp, the miRNeasy kit for PBMCs, and the RNeasy kit for mouse skin. TCRbeta CDR3 regions were amplified by immunoSEQ multiplex PCR with 35 Vbeta forward and 13 Jbeta reverse primers. Beyond this particular receptor, the publication reports: Unlike mouse skin, which is dominated by gammadelta T cells, normal human skin has resident alphabeta T cells that are also sequenced, and this complicates analysis of the scalp TCR repertoire. TCR sequences shared between patients were less clear than in mice, possibly partly because of HLA diversity in the patient population. Higher clonality and more expanded CD8+ clones were observed in lesional scalp than in normal scalp, particularly in alopecia totalis/universalis, a finding suggestive of antigenic drive.

This specimen's time point label, per the study, means: baseline before oral tofacitinib. Lesional scalp punch biopsies and peripheral blood were obtained from alopecia areata patients. PBMCs were isolated by density centrifugation and stained for CD3, CD4 and CD8, and CD4+ and CD8+ T cells were sorted on a FACSAria. The germline V gene (reference sequence) yields SEHNR for CDR1 and FQNEAQ for CDR2. At the junction V is shortened by 1 base and J by 2 bases, with 11 bases in between. The CDR3 spans 15 residues, from the cysteine through the phenylalanine. This entry keeps only the CDR3 DNA: 45 bases, framed from base 1. Libraries were prepared through the immunoSEQ multiplex PCR assay. For TCR sequencing, RNA was extracted from every sample and reverse transcribed into cDNA to serve as template. First-strand cDNA was synthesized using SuperScript III with a 2:1 mix of oligo-dT and random hexamers. A synthetic immune receptor repertoire was used to measure amplification bias, and any remaining bias was corrected computationally. On the study's bioinformatics: Raw reads were preprocessed to remove errors, and CDR3 was defined according to IMGT conventions as the region from the conserved cysteine to phenylalanine. Clonality was computed by normalizing Shannon entropy by log2 of the number of productive unique TCRs and subtracting the result from 1. Whether each scalp clone was CD4 or CD8 was inferred by checking scalp TCRbeta sequences against the CD4 and CD8 repertoires from sorted blood. TCRdb provides this immuneACCESS table in a form limited to in-frame rearrangements. Some clones are lacking; in checked studies, under half of them reflect an unresolved V gene, and why the rest are absent is not known. Clone size and the V and J calls come from that table; the DNA yielded D and trimming. In all, the sample holds 100,000 to 150,000 clones, and 49% of those were seen once. Around a sixth of the sample belongs to the ten largest clones.

Notes on this clone: Which antigen it targets is not known. The input lacks base qualities; no much larger clone sits a single base away.

The rearranged chain carries TRBV7-9 and TRBJ2-5; confidence is insufficient to name the D gene. This TCR derives from a human donor with alopecia areata. Sample: CD8+ T cells sorted from blood, taken at week 0. The CDR3 protein sequence reads: CASSLDGTDQETQYF. The DNA sequence follows: TGTGCCAGCAGCTTAGATGGAACAGATCAAGAGACCCAGTACTTC. Here the CDR3 is joined to the reference TRBV7-9 and TRBJ2-5 genes, and the full variable domain is: DTGVSQNPRHKITKRGQNVTFRCDPISEHNRLYWYRQTLGQGPEFLTYFQNEAQLEKSRLLSDRFSAERPKGSFSTLEIQRTEQGDSAMYLCASSLDGTDQETQYFGPGTRLLVL.